This TCR beta chain was identified in a study of cytomegalovirus exposure and HLA in healthy donors. Study at large: Genotyping showed around 80% of some 400 donors falling in the Caucasian-associated ancestry cluster.

The PCR had 60 Vbeta and 13 Jbeta primers. Produced via immunoSEQ multiplex PCR; TCRdb's table is partial and in-frame only. The data hold around 190,000 clones, with roughly three quarters observed a single time. The CDR3 is 15 residues long. Unmatched junction bases numbered 6, after V lost 5 bases and J lost 5 bases. Looked up from germline, CDR1 is SGHVS and CDR2 is FQNEAQ. For this clone: Its target is not known.

General study points: Excluded were some V segments that proved indistinguishable, including TRBV6-2 and TRBV6-3.

V and J are TRBV7-8 and TRBJ2-1; 10 positions agree with TRBD2. The TCR comes from a young woman in good health and CMV-seronegative. The sample was PBMCs. The CDR3 sequence: CASSPLAGDDNEQFF. In DNA, the CDR3 is TGTGCCAGCAGCCCCCTAGCGGGGGACGACAATGAGCAGTTCTTC.